This TCR beta chain was recovered during a study of cytomegalovirus exposure and HLA in healthy donors. General observations from the study: Using a false discovery rate of 0.05, a later analysis showed that approximately 17,000 TCR beta sequences were associated with HLA alleles.

In regard to this clone: Its antigen remains unknown.

PCR primers comprised 60 Vbeta and 13 Jbeta primers. Data came from immunoSEQ multiplex PCR; TCRdb stores just in-frame clones and leaves some out. The sample has under 250,000 clones, around 80% seen once. Regarding donors, all were healthy bone marrow donors. Per germline, CDR1 SQVTM and CDR2 ANQGSEA. CDR3 length: 14 amino acids. Trimming stripped 7 bases from V and 1 base from J, with 16 bases between. The sequence came from a male donor in good health and CMV-seronegative. Input material: PBMCs. The chain employs TRBV29-1 and TRBJ1-2, with a possible D match to TRBD1 (5 bases). The CDR3 loop is CSALIPTVNYGYTF. DNA of the CDR3: TGCAGCGCATTGATCCCGACAGTTAACTATGGCTACACCTTC.